This TCR beta chain came from a study of blood T cell repertoires in COVID-19. Across the whole study: The cDNA or gDNA used as material had been derived from T cells, B-cell-depleted T cells, or PBMCs.

Sequencing used immunoSEQ multiplex PCR; TCRdb keeps in-frame clones, though not all of them. The table lists some 300,000 clones, around 84% of them singletons. J lost 5 bases, V lost 7 bases, and 10 bases had no gene match. This CDR3 comprises 15 residues. The germline V gene has CDR1 LNHDA and CDR2 SQIVND (reference sequence). This receptor was taken from a man between 65 and 85 years old with acute or convalescent COVID-19. V is TRBV19 and J is TRBJ2-1, with 8 bases fitting TRBD1. What was sequenced was peripheral blood. The CDR3 protein is CASTSQGALHNEQFF. In DNA, the CDR3 is TGTGCCAGTACCAGTCAGGGGGCACTTCACAATGAGCAGTTCTTC.